Following are 6 T cell receptor beta chains from one sample sequenced in a study of blood T cell repertoires in COVID-19. The table came from immunoSEQ multiplex PCR; TCRdb's copy has only in-frame clones and leaves some out. Of over 150,000 clones listed, about 73% are singletons. Sequenced material: peripheral blood. These receptors all stem from an elderly man with acute or convalescent COVID-19.

This clone came up a few times. The rearrangement joins TRBV5-1 to TRBJ1-1; no clear D gene. Between the trimmed V and J ends, which lost 3 bases and 1 base, there was a span of 13 bases. In germline, CDR1 is SGHRS, CDR2 YFSETQ. This CDR3 comprises 15 residues. CDR3 loop: CASSWASQKNTEAFF. In DNA form, the CDR3 reads TGCGCCAGCAGCTGGGCGTCCCAGAAGAACACTGAAGCTTTCTTT.

The chain couples TRBV18 to TRBJ2-5; TRBD1 might be the D (5 bases). Trimming removed 2 bases from V and 5 bases from J, with 15 bases in between. The CDR3 has 15 amino acids. Germline V CDR1 and CDR2: KGHSH, LQKENI. In DNA form, the CDR3 reads TGTGCCAGCTCACCAAGGGGTGGCAGGATGGAGACCCAGTACTTC. Its translation: CASSPRGGRMETQYF.

The genes are TRBV6-5 and TRBJ1-6, with TRBD1 identical over 7 bases. CDR1 MNHEY and CDR2 SVGAGI come from the germline V gene. V was pared by 2 bases and J by 5 bases, with 3 bases of the junction left unmatched. The CDR3 is made up of 15 amino acids. CDR3 protein: CASSYGQVDNSPLHF. As DNA, the CDR3 is TGTGCCAGCAGTTACGGACAGGTTGATAATTCACCCCTCCACTTT.

The gene calls are TRBV28 and TRBJ2-7; 8 bases fit TRBD1. The CDR3 extends over 14 amino acids. Germline CDR1 MDHEN, CDR2 SYDVKM. The trim removed 5 bases at V and 9 bases at J, leaving 12 bases unmatched. The CDR3 DNA sequence: TGTGCCAGCAGTCCCGGAACGACAGGGGTTTGGCAGTACGTC. The encoded protein is CASSPGTTGVWQYV.

The chain couples TRBV11-3 to TRBJ2-2, with 7 nucleotides matching TRBD1. The CDR3 runs to 15 residues. J was trimmed by 2 bases and V by 5 bases; bases with no gene match: 5. Looked up from germline, CDR1 is SGHNT and CDR2 is YENEEA. CDR3 bases: TGTGCCAGCAGCCCGGGGACAGCTAACACCGGGGAGCTGTTTTTT. It yields the protein CASSPGTANTGELFF.

The count of this clone is one. The V gene is TRBV27, the J gene TRBJ1-4, with 8 bases fitting TRBD1. Trimming at V came to 8 bases and at J to 4 bases, leaving 6 bases not matched to a gene. The length of the CDR3 is 14 residues. In germline, CDR1 is MNHEY, CDR2 SMNVEV (reference sequence). CDR3 in DNA: TGTGCCAGCGGAACGGGACAGGTTAATGAAAAACTGTTTTTT. Its translation: CASGTGQVNEKLFF. Drawing the rest from reference TRBV27 and TRBJ1-4, the complete variable domain is EAQVTQNPRYLITVTGKKLTVTCSQNMNHEYMSWYRQDPGLGLRQIYYSMNVEVTDKGDVPEGYKVSRKEKRNFPLILESPSPNQTSLYFCASGTGQVNEKLFFGSGTQLSVL.